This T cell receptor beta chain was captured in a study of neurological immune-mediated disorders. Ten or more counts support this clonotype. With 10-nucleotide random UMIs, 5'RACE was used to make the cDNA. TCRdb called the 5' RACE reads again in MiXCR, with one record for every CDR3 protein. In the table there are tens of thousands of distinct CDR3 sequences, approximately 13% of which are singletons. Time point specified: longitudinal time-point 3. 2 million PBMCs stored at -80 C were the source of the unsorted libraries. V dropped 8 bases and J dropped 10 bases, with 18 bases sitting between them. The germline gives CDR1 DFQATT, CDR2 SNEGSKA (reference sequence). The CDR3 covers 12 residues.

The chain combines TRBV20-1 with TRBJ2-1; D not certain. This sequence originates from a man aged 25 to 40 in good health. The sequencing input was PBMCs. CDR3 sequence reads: CSPVLSTFEQFF. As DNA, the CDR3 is TGCAGTCCCGTTCTCTCGACTTTCGAGCAGTTCTTC.